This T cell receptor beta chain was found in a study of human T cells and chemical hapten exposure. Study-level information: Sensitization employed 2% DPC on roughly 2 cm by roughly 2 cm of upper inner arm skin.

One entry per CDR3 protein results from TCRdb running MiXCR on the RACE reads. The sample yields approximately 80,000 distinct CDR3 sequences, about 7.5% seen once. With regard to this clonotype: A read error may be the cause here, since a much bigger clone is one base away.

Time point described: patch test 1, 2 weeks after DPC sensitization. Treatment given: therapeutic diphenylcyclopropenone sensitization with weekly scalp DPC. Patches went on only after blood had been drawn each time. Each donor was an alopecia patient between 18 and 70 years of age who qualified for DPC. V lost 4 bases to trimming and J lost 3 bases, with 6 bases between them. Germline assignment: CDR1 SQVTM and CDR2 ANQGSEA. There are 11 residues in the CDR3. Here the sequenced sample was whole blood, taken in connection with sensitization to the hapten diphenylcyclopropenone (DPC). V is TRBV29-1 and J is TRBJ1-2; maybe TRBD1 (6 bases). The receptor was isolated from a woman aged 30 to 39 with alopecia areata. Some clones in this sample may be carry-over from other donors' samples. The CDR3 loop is CSVGQDYGYTF. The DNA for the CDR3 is TGCAGCGTTGGACAGGACTATGGCTACACCTTC.